The clone carrying this T cell receptor beta chain was seen a handful of times. The data were taken from a study of T cells in Graves' hyperthyroidism and ophthalmopathy. Regions amplified from RNA transcripts were the TCR beta CDR3 regions. HTBI primers drove first-round RT-PCR of the TCR CDR3. A single record per CDR3 protein comes from TCRdb applying MiXCR to the multiplex PCR reads. The data show roughly 200,000 distinct CDR3 sequences, about 16% seen once. Sequenced: blood. The TCR was taken from a man aged 40-49 years with Graves' hyperthyroidism.

The CDR3 here is CASSPIKAGEETQYF. The CDR3 nucleotides are TGTGCCAGCTCACCAATAAAAGCGGGGGAAGAGACCCAGTACTTC. V gene TRBV18 combines with J gene TRBJ2-5, with 8 bases aligning to TRBD2. V was clipped by 2 bases and J by 3 bases; unmatched bases: 5. Germline V gene sequence: CDR1 KGHSH, CDR2 LQKENI. The CDR3 consists of 15 residues.